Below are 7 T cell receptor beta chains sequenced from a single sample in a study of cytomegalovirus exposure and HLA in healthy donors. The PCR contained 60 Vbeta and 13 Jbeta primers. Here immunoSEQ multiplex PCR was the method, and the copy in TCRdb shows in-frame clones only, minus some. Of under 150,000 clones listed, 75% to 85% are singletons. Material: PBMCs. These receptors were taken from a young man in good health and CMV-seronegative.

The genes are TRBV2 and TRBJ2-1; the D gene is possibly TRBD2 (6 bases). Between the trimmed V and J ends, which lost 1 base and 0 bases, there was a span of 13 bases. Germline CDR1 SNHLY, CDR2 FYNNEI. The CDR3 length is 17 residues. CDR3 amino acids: CASSEGGDGGSYNEQFF. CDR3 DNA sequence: TGTGCCAGCAGTGAAGGCGGGGACGGTGGCTCCTACAATGAGCAGTTCTTC.

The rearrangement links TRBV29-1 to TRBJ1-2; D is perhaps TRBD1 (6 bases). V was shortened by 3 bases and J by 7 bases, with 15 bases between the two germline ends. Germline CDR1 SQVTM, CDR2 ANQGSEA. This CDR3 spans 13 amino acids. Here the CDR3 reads CSVDHGDTGGYTF. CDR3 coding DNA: TGCAGCGTTGATCACGGGGACACGGGTGGCTACACCTTC.

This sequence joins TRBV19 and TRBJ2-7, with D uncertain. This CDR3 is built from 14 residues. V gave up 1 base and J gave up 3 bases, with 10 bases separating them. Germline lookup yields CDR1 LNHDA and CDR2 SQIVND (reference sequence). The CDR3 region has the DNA TGTGCCAGTAGTATAGGTCCGGCAGGCTACGAGCAGTACTTC. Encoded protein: CASSIGPAGYEQYF.

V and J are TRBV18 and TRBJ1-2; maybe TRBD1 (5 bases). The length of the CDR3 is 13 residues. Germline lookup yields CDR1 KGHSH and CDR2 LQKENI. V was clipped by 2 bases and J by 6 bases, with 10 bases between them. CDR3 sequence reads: CASSPSSGDGYTF. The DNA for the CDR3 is TGTGCCAGCTCACCATCGTCGGGGGATGGCTACACCTTC.

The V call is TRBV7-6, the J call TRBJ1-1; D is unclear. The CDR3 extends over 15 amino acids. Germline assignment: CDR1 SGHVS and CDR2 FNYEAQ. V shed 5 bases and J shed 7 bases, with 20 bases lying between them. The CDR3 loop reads CASSPPGPAQSEAFF. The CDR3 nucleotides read TGTGCCAGCAGCCCCCCAGGCCCCGCTCAAAGTGAAGCTTTCTTT.

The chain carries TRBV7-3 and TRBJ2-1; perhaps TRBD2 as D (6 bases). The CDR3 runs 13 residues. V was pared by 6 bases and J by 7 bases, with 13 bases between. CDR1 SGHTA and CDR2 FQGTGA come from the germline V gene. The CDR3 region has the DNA TGTGCCAGCAGACTGACTAGTTTAAATGAGCAGTTCTTC. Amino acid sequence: CASRLTSLNEQFF.

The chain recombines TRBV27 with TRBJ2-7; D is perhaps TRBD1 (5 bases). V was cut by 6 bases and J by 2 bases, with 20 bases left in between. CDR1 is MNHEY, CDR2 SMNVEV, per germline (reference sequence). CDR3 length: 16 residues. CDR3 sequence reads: CASSRSTVLFTYEQYF. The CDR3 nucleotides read TGTGCCAGCAGCCGATCGACAGTCCTCTTTACCTACGAGCAGTACTTC.